This T cell receptor (beta chain) comes out of a study of sequential checkpoint blockade in melanoma. Study-level background: Randomization was 1:1 between first-line nivolumab→ipilimumab and ipilimumab→nivolumab. Each arm's sequence ended with maintenance nivolumab.

TCRdb keeps only in-frame clones here, not all; method: immunoSEQ multiplex PCR. The repertoire consists of under 15,000 clones, with 65% to 85% occurring once and the leading ten covering 50%. Trimming took 3 bases from V and 0 from J, leaving 14 bases between them. There are 16 residues in the CDR3. CDR1 MGHDK and CDR2 SYGVNS come from the germline V gene. As to treatment: randomized to nivolumab then ipilimumab (arm A) or the reverse (arm B). Patients had received no earlier DNA-damaging chemotherapy. From thawed PBMCs, live CD3+CD8+ cells negative for CD19 and CD56 were sorted. J is TRBJ2-5 and V is TRBV25-1; D might be TRBD1 (7 bases). The clonotype originates from a human patient with melanoma. Some clones in this sample may be carry-over from other donors' samples. Here the sequenced sample was CD8+ T cells sorted from blood (inferred from file names), taken from a patient given nivolumab and ipilimumab in sequence. The CDR3 is CASSDGAGGYQETQYF. The CDR3 nucleotides read TGTGCCAGCAGTGATGGGGCAGGGGGGTACCAAGAGACCCAGTACTTC.